Here is one T cell receptor (beta chain) with its context. Its antigen is not known. Being one base from a much bigger clone, this may be a read error. This record comes from a study of T cells after yellow fever vaccination. Points from the study as a whole: Booster sampling recovered most clones from primary vaccination (under 98% CD4, approximately 90% CD8).

Germline CDR1 is SGHRS and CDR2 is YFSETQ. This CDR3 is 14 amino acids long. V lost 4 bases and J 2 bases, leaving 12 bases between the germline ends. Via MiXCR, TCRdb re-called the 5' RACE reads, giving one row per CDR3 protein. The sample records 450,000 to 550,000 distinct CDR3 sequences, roughly a fifth being singletons. The material sequenced was PBMCs, taken 15 days after the yellow fever booster vaccination. V gene TRBV5-1 combines with J gene TRBJ2-5; D uncertain. The source of this sequence is a young man who received the YFV17D yellow fever vaccine. For the CDR3, the DNA is TGCGCCAGCAGCCTTCGGGCTTGTCAAGAGACCCAGTACTTC. Translating gives CASSLRACQETQYF.